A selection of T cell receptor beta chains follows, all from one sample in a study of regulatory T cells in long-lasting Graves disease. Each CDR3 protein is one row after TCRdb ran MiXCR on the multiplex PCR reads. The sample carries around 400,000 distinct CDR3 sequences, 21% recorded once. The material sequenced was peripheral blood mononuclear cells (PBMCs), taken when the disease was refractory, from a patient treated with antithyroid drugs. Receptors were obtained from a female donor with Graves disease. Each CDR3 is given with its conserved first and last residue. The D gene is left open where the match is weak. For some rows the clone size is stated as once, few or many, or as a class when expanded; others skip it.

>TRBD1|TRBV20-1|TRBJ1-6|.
CSAITDRGYSPLHF
TGCAGTGCGATTACGGACAGGGGATATTCACCCCTCCACTTT
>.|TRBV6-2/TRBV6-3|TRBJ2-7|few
CASSTGLLYEQYF
TGTGCCAGCAGTACAGGGTTACTCTACGAGCAGTACTTC
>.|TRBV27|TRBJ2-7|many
CASSAGSFYEQYF
TGTGCCAGCTCTGCGGGATCTTTCTACGAGCAGTACTTC
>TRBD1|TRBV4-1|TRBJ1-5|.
CASTQEGQINQPQHF
TGCGCCAGCACCCAGGAGGGACAGATAAATCAGCCCCAGCATTTT
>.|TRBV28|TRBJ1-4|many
CASSLRRYYEKLFF
TGTGCCAGCAGCCTCCGGAGGTATTATGAAAAACTGTTTTTT
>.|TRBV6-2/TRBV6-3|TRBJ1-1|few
CASRRVGDTEAFF
TGTGCCAGCCGTCGAGTGGGGGACACTGAAGCTTTCTTT
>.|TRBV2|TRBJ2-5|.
CASRPTGYQETQYF
TGTGCCAGCAGGCCCACAGGGTACCAAGAGACCCAGTACTTC
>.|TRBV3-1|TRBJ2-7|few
CASSQELARTYEQYF
TGTGCCAGCAGCCAAGAACTCGCCCGAACCTACGAGCAGTACTTC
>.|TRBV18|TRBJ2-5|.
CASSPTRAAETQYF
TGTGCCAGCTCACCAACCCGCGCTGCAGAGACCCAGTACTTC
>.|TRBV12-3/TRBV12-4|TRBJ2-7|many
CASSSPQGFYEQYF
TGTGCCAGCAGTTCCCCACAGGGATTCTACGAGCAGTACTTC
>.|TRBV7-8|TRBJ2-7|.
CASSLVGSVYEQYF
TGTGCCAGCAGCTTAGTGGGATCCGTCTACGAGCAGTACTTC
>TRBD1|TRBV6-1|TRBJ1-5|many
CASKPGQGSNQPQHF
TGTGCCAGCAAACCGGGACAGGGGTCGAATCAGCCCCAGCATTTT
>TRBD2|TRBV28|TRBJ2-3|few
CASSPPGLAGITDTQYF
TGTGCCAGCAGTCCCCCGGGACTAGCGGGAATCACAGATACGCAGTATTTT
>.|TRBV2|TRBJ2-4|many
CARGAAKNIQYF
TGTGCCAGGGGTGCGGCCAAAAACATTCAGTACTTC
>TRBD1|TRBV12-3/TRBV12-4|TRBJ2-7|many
CASRAQGAASDEQYF
TGTGCCAGCAGGGCCCAGGGGGCGGCCTCCGACGAGCAGTACTTC
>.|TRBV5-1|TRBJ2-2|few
CASSPQGGVSNTGELFF
TGCGCCAGCAGCCCACAAGGGGGGGTTTCGAACACCGGGGAGCTGTTTTTT
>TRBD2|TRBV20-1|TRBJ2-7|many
CSARDQRSGSLTYEQYF
TGCAGTGCTAGAGATCAAAGGAGCGGGAGTCTCACCTACGAGCAGTACTTC
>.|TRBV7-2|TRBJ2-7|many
CASNLSLGKYEQYF
TGTGCCAGCAACTTATCATTGGGGAAGTACGAGCAGTACTTC
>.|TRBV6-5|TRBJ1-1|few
CASSYEGSSEAFF
TGTGCCAGCAGTTACGAAGGGAGCTCTGAAGCTTTCTTT
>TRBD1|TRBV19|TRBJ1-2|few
CASSTSTGTDYGYTF
TGTGCCAGTAGTACCTCTACGGGGACAGACTATGGCTACACCTTC
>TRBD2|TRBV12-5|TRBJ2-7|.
CASGQPSGTSGSYEQYF
TGTGCTAGTGGTCAGCCATCCGGGACTAGCGGTTCCTACGAGCAGTACTTC
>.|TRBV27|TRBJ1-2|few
CASSPRSGGNGYTF
TGTGCCAGCAGTCCACGATCGGGGGGAAATGGCTACACCTTC
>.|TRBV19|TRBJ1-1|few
CASSIGDLNTEAFF
TGTGCCAGTAGTATAGGGGACCTGAACACTGAAGCTTTCTTT
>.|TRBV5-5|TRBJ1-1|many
CASSFGVGAGTEAFF
TGTGCCAGCAGCTTTGGTGTTGGGGCAGGGACTGAAGCTTTCTTT
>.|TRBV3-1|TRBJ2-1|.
CASSQIVTRPYNEQFF
TGTGCCAGCAGCCAAATTGTGACTAGACCGTACAATGAGCAGTTCTTC
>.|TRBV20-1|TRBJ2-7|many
CSVLIGDRKYEQYF
TGCAGTGTATTAATCGGAGATCGGAAGTACGAGCAGTACTTC
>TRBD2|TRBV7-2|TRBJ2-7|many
CASSPEGLGPDEQYF
TGTGCCAGCAGCCCAGAGGGACTAGGCCCCGACGAGCAGTACTTC
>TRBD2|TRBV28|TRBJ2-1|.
CASSASSGGYNEQFF
TGTGCCAGCAGTGCGTCAAGCGGGGGTTACAATGAGCAGTTCTTC
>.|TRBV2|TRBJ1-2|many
CASSERGHGYTF
TGTGCCAGCAGTGAGCGGGGGCATGGCTACACCTTC
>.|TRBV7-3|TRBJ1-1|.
CASSLIGSHTEAFF
TGTGCCAGCAGCTTAATAGGTTCGCACACTGAAGCTTTCTTT
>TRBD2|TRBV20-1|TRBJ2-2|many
CSARGTSTGELFF
TGCAGTGCTAGGGGGACTAGCACCGGGGAGCTGTTTTTT